This entry lists 23 T cell receptor beta chains sequenced from one sample in a study of cytomegalovirus exposure and HLA in healthy donors. PCR primers comprised 60 Vbeta and 13 Jbeta primers. Profiled with immunoSEQ multiplex PCR; TCRdb holds only in-frame clones, not every one. The profile shows just under 70,000 clones, 75% to 90% of them singletons. Sequenced material: PBMCs. These receptors originate from a human donor in good health.

The chain combines TRBV27 with TRBJ2-2; D uncertain. Germline CDR1 is MNHEY and CDR2 is SMNVEV (reference sequence). V lost 3 bases to trimming and J lost 4 bases, with 3 bases between them. The CDR3 extends over 12 amino acids. CDR3 sequence (DNA): TGTGCCAGCAGTTTCCGCACCGGGGAGCTGTTTTTT. It is translated as CASSFRTGELFF.

The chain uses TRBV5-1 and TRBJ1-1, with 7 bases that match TRBD1. The CDR3 contains 15 residues. V lost 0 bases to trimming and J lost 1 base; unmatched junction nucleotides: 3. The germline gives CDR1 SGHRS, CDR2 YFSETQ. The CDR3 is CASSLGTGGNTEAFF. DNA of the CDR3: TGCGCCAGCAGCTTGGGGACAGGAGGGAACACTGAAGCTTTCTTT.

J is TRBJ2-3 and V is TRBV18; D may be TRBD2 (5 bases). The CDR3 loop spans 17 amino acids. The germline V gene has CDR1 KGHSH and CDR2 LQKENI. The V and J ends lost 1 base and 0 bases respectively, with 14 bases between them. CDR3 sequence (DNA): TGTGCCAGCTCACCACAGGCGAGCGGATCTAGCACAGATACGCAGTATTTT. The encoded protein is CASSPQASGSSTDTQYF.

This chain joins TRBV15 and TRBJ2-3, with TRBD1 identical over 8 bases. J gave up 0 bases and V 3 bases, and 2 bases lay outside the gene matches. The CDR3 is 15 residues long. Germline CDR1 and CDR2: LNHNV and YYDKDF (reference sequence). CDR3 residues: CATSRDRESTDTQYF. The CDR3 nucleotides read TGTGCCACCAGCAGGGACAGGGAAAGCACAGATACGCAGTATTTT.

The genes are TRBV2 and TRBJ2-7; the match to TRBD2 covers 8 bases. Looked up from germline, CDR1 is SNHLY and CDR2 is FYNNEI. The J segment lost 4 bases and the V segment lost 6 bases, leaving 8 bases of the junction unmatched. CDR3 length: 14 amino acids. The CDR3, as DNA: TGTGCCAGCAGAAAGCGGGGGACCAATTACGAGCAGTACTTC. Translating gives CASRKRGTNYEQYF. Looking up the rest from reference TRBV2 and TRBJ2-7 gives the full variable domain: EPEVTQTPSHQVTQMGQEVILRCVPISNHLYFYWYRQILGQKVEFLVSFYNNEISEKSEIFDDQFSVERPDGSNFTLKIRSTKLEDSAMYFCASRKRGTNYEQYFGPGTRLTVT.

The genes are TRBV19 and TRBJ1-1; the D gene is possibly TRBD1 (6 bases). From germline, CDR1 is LNHDA and CDR2 SQIVND (reference sequence). This CDR3 has 13 amino acids. The V end lost 7 bases, the J end lost 11 bases, and 20 bases lay between the germline ends. This chain's CDR3 is CASKTGGAFAAFF. The DNA for the CDR3 is TGTGCCAGTAAGACAGGTGGCGCATTTGCGGCTTTCTTT.

This clone was recorded a few times. This chain joins TRBV5-1 and TRBJ1-3, with D perhaps TRBD1 (5 bases). V gave up 4 bases and J gave up 0 bases, with 11 bases separating them. CDR3 length equals 15 residues. Per germline, CDR1 SGHRS and CDR2 YFSETQ. The CDR3 nucleotides read TGCGCCAGCAGCCTGATGGGGCCCTCTGGAAACACCATATATTTT. This gives the protein CASSLMGPSGNTIYF.

The chain couples TRBV7-2 to TRBJ2-1, with 8 bases fitting TRBD1. The CDR3 loop spans 14 amino acids. Germline V lookup: CDR1 SGHTA, CDR2 FQGNSA. V lost 5 bases to trimming and J lost 5 bases; unmatched junction nucleotides: 5. As DNA, the CDR3 is TGTGCCAGCAGCCCTGGACAGGGAAACAATGAGCAGTTCTTC. It encodes CASSPGQGNNEQFF.

This clone was seen a few times. The rearrangement uses TRBV6-5 and TRBJ2-7; 8 nucleotides line up with TRBD1. This CDR3 has 14 amino acids. V shed 6 bases and J 2 bases; nucleotides not matched to a gene: 6. Germline values: CDR1 MNHEY, CDR2 SVGAGI. The DNA of the CDR3 is TGTGCCAGCAGCCGGGACAGGCCCCCCTACGAGCAGTACTTC. Protein: CASSRDRPPYEQYF.

The chain joins TRBV18 to TRBJ2-7; TRBD2 is a possible D gene (5 bases). From germline, CDR1 is KGHSH and CDR2 LQKENI. This CDR3 spans 14 amino acids. The V gene lost 2 bases and the J gene lost 2 bases, with 10 bases spanning the gap. The CDR3 bases are TGTGCCAGCTCACCAATGAGGGCCCCCTACGAGCAGTACTTC. It specifies CASSPMRAPYEQYF.

V usage is TRBV19 and J usage is TRBJ1-2, with D tentatively TRBD1 (5 bases). Trimming removed 1 base at V and 6 bases at J, with 12 bases between. This CDR3 is 14 amino acids long. The germline CDR1 and CDR2 sequences are LNHDA and SQIVND (reference sequence). In DNA, the CDR3 is TGTGCCAGTAGTATAGTAAAGGGGATGGATGGCTACACCTTC. This sequence encodes CASSIVKGMDGYTF. Together with reference TRBV19 and TRBJ1-2, the CDR3 gives the full variable domain: DGGITQSPKYLFRKEGQNVTLSCEQNLNHDAMYWYRQDPGQGLRLIYYSQIVNDFQKGDIAEGYSVSREKKESFPLTVTSAQKNPTAFYLCASSIVKGMDGYTFGSGTRLTVV.

The chain recombines TRBV6-5 with TRBJ1-2, with a tentative D call TRBD1 (6 bases). Trimming left V 3 bases short and J 7 bases short, with 21 bases between. Germline V gene sequence: CDR1 MNHEY, CDR2 SVGAGI. The CDR3 runs to 16 residues. The chain's CDR3 is CASSYLAGRGSGGYTF. CDR3 sequence (DNA): TGTGCCAGCAGTTATTTAGCGGGAAGGGGGTCGGGTGGCTACACCTTC.

The chain uses TRBV29-1 and TRBJ2-1, with no clear D. CDR1 and CDR2 from the germline V gene are SQVTM and ANQGSEA. Trimming took 4 bases from V and 2 from J, leaving 3 bases between them. The CDR3 has 11 amino acids. The CDR3, as DNA: TGCAGCGTTGTCGCCTACAATGAGCAGTTCTTC. Translated: CSVVAYNEQFF.

This sequence joins TRBV19 and TRBJ2-7; 8 nucleotides match TRBD1. The germline V gene has CDR1 LNHDA and CDR2 SQIVND (reference sequence). This CDR3 contains 15 residues. After removal of 6 bases from V and 0 bases from J, the junction contained 7 bases not matched to a gene. CDR3 DNA: TGTGCCAGTAGCAAGACAGGGGCGAACTCCTACGAGCAGTACTTC. This translates into CASSKTGANSYEQYF.

This clone has more than one count but fewer than ten. The chain carries TRBV4-1 and TRBJ2-2; D call uncertain. The CDR3 length is 15 residues. Germline CDR1 is MGHRA and CDR2 is YSYEKL. Trimming shortened V by 0 bases and J by 8 bases, and 13 bases separated the two germline ends. CDR3 nucleotides: TGCGCCAGCAGCCAAGATCTGAGAGTTCGGGGGGAGCTGTTTTTT. It specifies CASSQDLRVRGELFF.

This chain links TRBV7-9 with TRBJ1-4; TRBD1 agrees at 9 bases. This CDR3 region has 15 residues. From germline, CDR1 is SEHNR and CDR2 FQNEAQ (reference sequence). Trimming at V came to 1 base and at J to 7 bases, leaving 4 bases not matched to a gene. CDR3 loop: CASSLVTGGVEKLFF. Here the CDR3 DNA reads TGTGCCAGCAGCTTAGTGACAGGGGGTGTTGAAAAACTGTTTTTT.

This clone was observed a handful of times. This chain connects TRBV7-2 to TRBJ2-3; D not resolved. Germline V gene data show CDR1 as SGHTA and CDR2 as FQGNSA. V was trimmed by 1 base and J by 7 bases, leaving 15 bases between them. CDR3 size: 15 residues. The CDR3 here is CASSLGPPPVHTQYF. CDR3 DNA: TGTGCCAGCAGCTTAGGGCCCCCGCCCGTCCATACGCAGTATTTT.

The J gene is TRBJ1-2, the V gene TRBV7-2; D gene uncertain. The V end lost 2 bases, the J end lost 4 bases, and 11 bases lay between the germline ends. The CDR3 spans 14 residues. The germline V gene encodes CDR1 SGHTA and CDR2 FQGNSA. For the CDR3, the DNA is TGTGCCAGCAGCTTATCTACGAATAGCTATGGCTACACCTTC. Amino acids: CASSLSTNSYGYTF.

This clone was recorded once. The chain uses TRBV29-1 and TRBJ1-1; D may be TRBD1 (5 bases). Germline V gene lookup returns CDR1 SQVTM and CDR2 ANQGSEA. V lost 4 bases and J 2 bases, leaving 14 bases between the germline ends. There are 14 residues in the CDR3. CDR3 region: CSVGNQGPNTEAFF. The CDR3 DNA reads as TGCAGCGTTGGGAACCAGGGCCCCAACACTGAAGCTTTCTTT.

V usage is TRBV19 and J usage is TRBJ2-7, with 9 bases that match TRBD1. Germline V lookup: CDR1 LNHDA, CDR2 SQIVND (reference sequence). This CDR3 is 14 amino acids long. V lost 3 bases, J lost 6 bases, and 6 bases stayed unmatched. This chain's CDR3 is CASSILGTGFEQYF. The CDR3 coding sequence is TGTGCCAGTAGTATCCTGGGGACAGGGTTCGAGCAGTACTTC.

This clone is labeled as medium-sized. V usage is TRBV7-9 and J usage is TRBJ2-7; possibly TRBD1 for D (6 bases). The length of the CDR3 is 13 residues. Germline V gives CDR1 SEHNR, CDR2 FQNEAQ (reference sequence). V shed 1 base and J shed 3 bases, with 7 bases lying between them. The CDR3 DNA sequence: TGTGCCAGCAGCTTAGTAGGGGGCTACGAGCAGTACTTC. It encodes CASSLVGGYEQYF.

The chain is built from TRBV19 and TRBJ1-5; D gene ambiguous. Germline V gene data show CDR1 as LNHDA and CDR2 as SQIVND (reference sequence). V was shortened by 2 bases and J by 4 bases, with 6 bases between the two germline ends. The CDR3 contains 13 residues. CDR3 bases: TGTGCCAGTAGTATACAGGAAAATCAGCCCCAGCATTTT. Amino acid sequence: CASSIQENQPQHF.

The chain links TRBV5-1 to TRBJ1-2; a weak D match, TRBD1 (5 bases). CDR1 and CDR2 (germline): SGHRS, YFSETQ. Trimming left V 4 bases short and J 6 bases short, with 16 bases between. This CDR3 has 14 residues. CDR3 amino acids: CASSRMRQGDGYTF. The DNA for the CDR3 is TGCGCCAGCAGCCGGATGCGGCAGGGCGATGGCTACACCTTC.